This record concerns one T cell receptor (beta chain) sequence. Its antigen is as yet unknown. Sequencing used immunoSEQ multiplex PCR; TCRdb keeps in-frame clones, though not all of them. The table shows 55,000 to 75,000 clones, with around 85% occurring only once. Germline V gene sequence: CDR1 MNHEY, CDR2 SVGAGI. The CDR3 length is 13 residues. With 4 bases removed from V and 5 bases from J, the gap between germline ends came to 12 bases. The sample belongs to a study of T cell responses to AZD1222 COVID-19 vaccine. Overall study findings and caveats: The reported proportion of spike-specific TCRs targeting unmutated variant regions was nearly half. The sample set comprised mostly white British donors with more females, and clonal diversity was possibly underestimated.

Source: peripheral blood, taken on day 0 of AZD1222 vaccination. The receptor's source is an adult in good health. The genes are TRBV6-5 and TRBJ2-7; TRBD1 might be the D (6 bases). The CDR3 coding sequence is TGTGCCAGCAGTTCAGGGGTCCGCCACGAGCAGTACTTC. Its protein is CASSSGVRHEQYF.